These 20 T cell receptor beta chains originate from one sample sequenced in a study of shared clonotypes between healthy human individuals. Naivety among CD8 cells was defined by CD45RO negativity and positive CCR7 selection, thereby excluding terminally differentiated effector memory CD45RA+ cells. The protocol was immunoSEQ multiplex PCR, while the TCRdb copy is restricted to in-frame clones and leaves out a portion. The profile shows approximately 600,000 clones, around 95% of them singletons. The sequenced sample consisted of naive CD8+ T cells sorted from blood. These receptor sequences come from a woman aged 30 to 39 in good health.

This chain joins TRBV28 and TRBJ2-3; 10 positions match TRBD2. With V trimmed by 6 bases and J by 4 bases, 19 bases remained unmatched. This CDR3 region has 19 residues. Germline CDR1 and CDR2: MDHEN and SYDVKM. CDR3 sequence: CASRGVFGLAVRGADTQYF. Written as DNA, the CDR3 is TGTGCCAGCAGGGGAGTTTTTGGACTAGCGGTTCGAGGGGCAGATACGCAGTATTTT.

This sequence joins TRBV21-1 and TRBJ2-7; TRBD2, the table's D call, was not compared with the DNA. TRBV21-1 is designated a pseudogene. This CDR3 has 17 amino acids. The CDR3 nucleotides are TGTGCCAGCAGCCCAGCCTGGTCGGCTAGCGGATACTACGAGCAGTACTTC. Its protein product is CASSPAWSASGYYEQYF.

The gene calls are TRBV28 and TRBJ1-4; D is unresolved. Trimming cost V 3 bases and J 0 bases, with 20 bases left between them. The CDR3 contains 19 residues. CDR1 is MDHEN, CDR2 SYDVKM, per germline. DNA for the CDR3: TGTGCCAGCAGTTTTTCGCCCGCCGACCCAGTTGCAACTAATGAAAAACTGTTTTTT. This codes for CASSFSPADPVATNEKLFF.

The rearrangement uses TRBV10-2 and TRBJ1-3; D unresolved. Germline V gene data show CDR1 as WSHSY and CDR2 as SAAADI. This CDR3 spans 13 amino acids. The V end was cut by 9 bases, the J end by 0 bases, with 9 bases between. CDR3 DNA sequence: TGCGCCAGTTTAGACCTCTCTGGAAACACCATATATTTT. Protein: CASLDLSGNTIYF.

The rearrangement uses TRBV27 and TRBJ2-7, with D unresolved. The germline CDR1 and CDR2 sequences are MNHEY and SMNVEV (reference sequence). The CDR3 contains 13 residues. V was cut by 3 bases and J by 5 bases, with 11 bases left in between. CDR3 protein: CASSFFGGDEQYF. CDR3 sequence (DNA): TGTGCCAGCAGTTTTTTCGGCGGCGACGAGCAGTACTTC.

The chain recombines TRBV10-3 with TRBJ2-1; D might be TRBD2 (6 bases). Germline V gene data show CDR1 as ENHRY and CDR2 as SYGVKD. V lost 3 bases, J lost 3 bases, and 15 bases lay in between. The CDR3 sequence is 16 residues long. Written as DNA, the CDR3 is TGTGCCATCAGTGACGAGGGAGGTGCTGACTACAATGAGCAGTTCTTC. Translation: CAISDEGGADYNEQFF.

The V call is TRBV28, the J call TRBJ2-5, with D unresolved. The DNA end is a closer match to TRBJ2-7, so the J assignment may be wrong. Germline V CDR1 and CDR2: MDHEN, SYDVKM. The CDR3 is 14 residues long. The CDR3 DNA reads as TGTGCCAGCAGTCCAACACAGTCCCCCTACGAGCAGTACTTC. Its translation: CASSPTQSPYEQYF.

J is TRBJ1-2 and V is TRBV5-4, with D possibly being TRBD1 (6 bases). The CDR3 consists of 15 residues. Germline CDR1 reads SGHNT; CDR2 reads YYREEE (reference sequence). Trimming shortened V by 4 bases and J by 7 bases, and 20 bases separated the two germline ends. The CDR3 region has the DNA TGTGCCAGCAGCCTCCGGGACAATCTATCCTCTGGCTACACCTTC. Its protein product is CASSLRDNLSSGYTF.

The gene calls are TRBV27 and TRBJ2-4; tentatively, D is TRBD1 or TRBD2 (5 bases each). V dropped 3 bases and J dropped 6 bases, with 9 bases sitting between them. This CDR3 is 13 amino acids long. Per the germline V gene, CDR1 is MNHEY and CDR2 is SMNVEV (reference sequence). CDR3 coding DNA: TGTGCCAGCAGTTTGACGGGGACAAACATTCAGTACTTC. It yields the protein CASSLTGTNIQYF.

As DNA, the CDR3 is TGTGCCAGCAGCGTAGAGGGAACACCTAATGAAAAACTGTTTTTT. This translates into CASSVEGTPNEKLFF. The chain employs TRBV9 and TRBJ1-4, with D unclear. Germline V lookup: CDR1 SGDLS, CDR2 YYNGEE. V was clipped by 0 bases and J by 3 bases, with 9 bases between them. The CDR3 is 15 residues long.

J is TRBJ2-7 and V is TRBV5-4; 7 bases agree with TRBD2. V lost 0 bases, J lost 2 bases, and 8 bases stayed unmatched. CDR3 length equals 16 residues. Germline V CDR1 and CDR2: SGHNT, YYREEE (reference sequence). The CDR3 sequence: CASSLAPQAGPYEQYF. The CDR3 DNA follows: TGTGCCAGCAGCTTGGCCCCGCAAGCGGGACCCTACGAGCAGTACTTC.

V is TRBV14 and J is TRBJ2-7; maybe TRBD2 (6 bases). CDR1 is SGHDN and CDR2 is FVKESK in the germline V gene. The CDR3 totals 13 residues. Trimming removed 8 bases at V and 2 bases at J, with 13 bases between. The CDR3 bases are TGTGCCAGCTCCCTAGCGCTAGCCTACGAGCAGTACTTC. Translating it yields CASSLALAYEQYF.

This chain connects TRBV27 to TRBJ2-7, with 10 bases lining up with TRBD2. Unmatched junction bases numbered 10, after V lost 6 bases and J lost 5 bases. This CDR3 spans 15 amino acids. CDR1 is MNHEY and CDR2 is SMNVEV in the germline V gene (reference sequence). In nucleotides, the CDR3 is TGTGCCAGCAGCCTCCACCTTAGCGGGGGGAACGAGCAGTACTTC. This translates into CASSLHLSGGNEQYF.

This chain links TRBV19 with TRBJ1-5; weak D call: TRBD1 (5 bases). The CDR3 is made up of 15 amino acids. CDR1 and CDR2 from the germline V gene are LNHDA and SQIVND (reference sequence). V lost 6 bases, J lost 4 bases, and 16 bases lay in between. As DNA, the CDR3 is TGTGCCAGTAGCATCTTTTGGGACCCAAATCAGCCCCAGCATTTT. Translating gives CASSIFWDPNQPQHF.

The chain carries TRBV4-2 and TRBJ2-2, with D perhaps assigned TRBD1 or TRBD2 (6 bases each). Germline CDR1 reads LGHNA; CDR2 reads YNFKEQ. V lost 1 base, J lost 7 bases, and 13 bases lay in between. The CDR3 is made up of 15 amino acids. The CDR3 DNA reads as TGTGCCAGCAGCCAAGTCGGGGGCCGGGGCGGGGAGCTGTTTTTT. Translating it yields CASSQVGGRGGELFF.

V gene TRBV6-6 combines with J gene TRBJ1-4; D is undetermined. Trimming left V 3 bases short and J 10 bases short, with 6 bases between. The V gene's germline CDR1 is MNHNY and CDR2 SVGAGI (reference sequence). The CDR3 is 11 residues long. The CDR3 is CASSYVGKLFF. CDR3 nucleotide sequence: TGTGCCAGCAGTTATGTCGGAAAACTGTTTTTT.

The gene calls are TRBV25-1 and TRBJ2-4, with D perhaps matching TRBD2 (5 bases). The germline V and J ends were trimmed by 5 bases and 5 bases, with 16 bases remaining between them. The CDR3 totals 15 residues. Germline lookup yields CDR1 MGHDK and CDR2 SYGVNS. The CDR3 spells CASSQSYGRENIQYF. Here the CDR3 DNA reads TGTGCCAGCAGTCAGTCTTACGGGCGGGAAAACATTCAGTACTTC. Looking up the rest from reference TRBV25-1 and TRBJ2-4 gives the full variable domain: EADIYQTPRYLVIGTGKKITLECSQTMGHDKMYWYQQDPGMELHLIHYSYGVNSTEKGDLSSESTVSRIRTEHFPLTLESARPSHTSQYLCASSQSYGRENIQYFGAGTRLSVL.

The chain has TRBV11-1 and TRBJ2-2; possibly TRBD2 for D (6 bases). Trimming took 5 bases from V and 0 from J, leaving 13 bases between them. Per the germline V gene, CDR1 is SGHAT and CDR2 is FQDESV (reference sequence). CDR3 size: 16 residues. The CDR3 protein is CASSPTRLANTGELFF. The CDR3 DNA follows: TGTGCCAGCAGCCCCACTAGACTAGCGAACACCGGGGAGCTGTTTTTT. Variable domain in full (rest from reference TRBV11-1 and TRBJ2-2): EAEVAQSPRYKITEKSQAVAFWCDPISGHATLYWYRQILGQGPELLVQFQDESVVDDSQLPKDRFSAERLKGVDSTLKIQPAELGDSAMYLCASSPTRLANTGELFFGEGSRLTVL.

This chain joins TRBV27 and TRBJ1-2, with a possible D match to TRBD1 (6 bases). CDR1 and CDR2 from the germline V gene are MNHEY and SMNVEV (reference sequence). V lost 5 bases, J lost 3 bases, and 19 bases lay in between. This CDR3 comprises 16 residues. The CDR3 DNA is TGTGCCAGCAGTCAAGGAGGGGGTGCGGGGCACTATGGCTACACCTTC. Translated: CASSQGGGAGHYGYTF.

V is TRBV13 and J is TRBJ2-3; D might be TRBD1 (5 bases). This CDR3 contains 15 residues. The germline V gene has CDR1 PRHDT and CDR2 FYEKMQ (reference sequence). V was cut by 5 bases and J by 0 bases, with 12 bases left in between. CDR3 sequence reads: CASSTRQMSTDTQYF. As DNA, the CDR3 is TGTGCCAGCAGCACCCGACAGATGAGCACAGATACGCAGTATTTT.